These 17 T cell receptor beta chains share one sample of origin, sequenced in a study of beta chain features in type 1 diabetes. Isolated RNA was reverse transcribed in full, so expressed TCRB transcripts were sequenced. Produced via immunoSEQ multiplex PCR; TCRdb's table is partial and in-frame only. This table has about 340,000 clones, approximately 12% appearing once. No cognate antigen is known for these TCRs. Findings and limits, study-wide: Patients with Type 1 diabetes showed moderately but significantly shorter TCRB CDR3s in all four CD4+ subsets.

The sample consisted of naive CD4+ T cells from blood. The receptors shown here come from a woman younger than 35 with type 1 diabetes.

The CDR3 bases are TGTGCCAGCAGTGCACATACTACAGGGGCCGGCGATGGCTACACCTTC. Protein sequence: CASSAHTTGAGDGYTF. The chain has TRBV28 and TRBJ1-2; 7 bases line up with TRBD1. The ends lost 5 bases at V and 6 bases at J; junction bases unmatched: 15. The CDR3 consists of 16 residues. From germline, CDR1 is MDHEN and CDR2 SYDVKM.

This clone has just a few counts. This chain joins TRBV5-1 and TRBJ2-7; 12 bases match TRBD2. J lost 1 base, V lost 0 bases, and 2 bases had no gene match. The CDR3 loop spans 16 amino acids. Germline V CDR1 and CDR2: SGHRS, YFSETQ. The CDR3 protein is CASSLAGTSGSYEQYF. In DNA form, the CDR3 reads TGCGCCAGCAGCTTGGCCGGGACTAGCGGGTCCTACGAGCAGTACTTC. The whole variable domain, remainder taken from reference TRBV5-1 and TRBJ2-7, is KAGVTQTPRYLIKTRGQQVTLSCSPISGHRSVSWYQQTPGQGLQFLFEYFSETQRNKGNFPGRFSGRQFSNSRSEMNVSTLELGDSALYLCASSLAGTSGSYEQYFGPGTRLTVT.

CDR3 in amino acids: CASSPRLRRDRYEQYF. CDR3 coding DNA: TGTGCCAGCTCACCACGTCTCAGGCGGGATCGGTACGAGCAGTACTTC. The rearrangement links TRBV18 to TRBJ2-7, with D perhaps TRBD2 (6 bases). The V gene lost 1 base and the J gene lost 4 bases, with 17 bases spanning the gap. CDR1 and CDR2 (germline): KGHSH, LQKENI. The CDR3 sequence is 16 residues long.

The CDR3 DNA reads as TGTGCCAGTAGTACCCCCCACTCTGGAAACACCATATATTTT. Translated: CASSTPHSGNTIYF. The V gene is TRBV19, the J gene TRBJ1-3; no clear D gene. The V and J ends lost 4 bases and 0 bases respectively, with 7 bases between them. The CDR3 extends over 14 amino acids. Germline V lookup: CDR1 LNHDA, CDR2 SQIVND (reference sequence).

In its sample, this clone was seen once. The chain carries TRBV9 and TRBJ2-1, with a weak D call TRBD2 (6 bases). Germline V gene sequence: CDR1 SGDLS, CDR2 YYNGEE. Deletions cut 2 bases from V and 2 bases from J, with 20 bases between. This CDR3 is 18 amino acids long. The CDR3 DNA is TGTGCCAGCAGCGTTACAGTTTCAGCGGGCAGGCCCTACAATGAGCAGTTCTTC. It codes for CASSVTVSAGRPYNEQFF.

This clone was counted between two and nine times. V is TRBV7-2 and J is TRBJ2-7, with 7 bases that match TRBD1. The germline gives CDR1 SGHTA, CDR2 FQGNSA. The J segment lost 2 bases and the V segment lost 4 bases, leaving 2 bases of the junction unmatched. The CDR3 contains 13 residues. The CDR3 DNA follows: TGTGCCAGCAGCTGGGACAGAACCTACGAGCAGTACTTC. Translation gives CASSWDRTYEQYF.

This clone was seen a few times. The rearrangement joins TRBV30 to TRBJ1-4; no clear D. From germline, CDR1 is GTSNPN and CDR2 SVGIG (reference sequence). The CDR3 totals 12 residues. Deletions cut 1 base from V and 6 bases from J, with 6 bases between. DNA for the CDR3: TGTGCCTGGAGTGCCTTGTATGAAAAACTGTTTTTT. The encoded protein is CAWSALYEKLFF. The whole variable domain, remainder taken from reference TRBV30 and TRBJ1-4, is SQTIHQWPATLVQPVGSPLSLECTVEGTSNPNLYWYRQAAGRGLQLLFYSVGIGQISSEVPQNLSASRPQDRQFILSSKKLLLSDSGFYLCAWSALYEKLFFGSGTQLSVL.

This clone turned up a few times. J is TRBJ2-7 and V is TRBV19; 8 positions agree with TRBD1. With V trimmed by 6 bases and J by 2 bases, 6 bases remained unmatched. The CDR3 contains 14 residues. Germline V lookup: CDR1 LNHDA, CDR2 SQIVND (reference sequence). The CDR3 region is CASRDGQGPYEQYF. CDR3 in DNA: TGTGCCAGTAGGGACGGACAGGGACCCTACGAGCAGTACTTC.

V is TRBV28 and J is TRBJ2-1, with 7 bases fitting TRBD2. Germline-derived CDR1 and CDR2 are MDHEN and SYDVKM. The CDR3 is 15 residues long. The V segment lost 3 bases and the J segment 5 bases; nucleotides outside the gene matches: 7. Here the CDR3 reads CASSLGGSRNNEQFF. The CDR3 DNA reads TGTGCCAGCAGTTTGGGCGGGAGCCGGAACAATGAGCAGTTCTTC.

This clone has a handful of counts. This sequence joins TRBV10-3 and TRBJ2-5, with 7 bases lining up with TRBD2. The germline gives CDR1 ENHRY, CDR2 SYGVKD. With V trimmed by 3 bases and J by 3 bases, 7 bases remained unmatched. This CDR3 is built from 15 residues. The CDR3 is CAISDRGGVKETQYF. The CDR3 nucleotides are TGTGCCATCAGTGATCGGGGAGGGGTAAAAGAGACCCAGTACTTC.

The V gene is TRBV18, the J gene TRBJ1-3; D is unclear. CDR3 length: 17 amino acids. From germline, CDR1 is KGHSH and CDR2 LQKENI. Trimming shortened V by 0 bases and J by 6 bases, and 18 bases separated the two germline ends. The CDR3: CASSPPLRGLVENTIYF. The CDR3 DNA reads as TGTGCCAGCTCACCACCCCTGCGTGGACTGGTTGAAAACACCATATATTTT.

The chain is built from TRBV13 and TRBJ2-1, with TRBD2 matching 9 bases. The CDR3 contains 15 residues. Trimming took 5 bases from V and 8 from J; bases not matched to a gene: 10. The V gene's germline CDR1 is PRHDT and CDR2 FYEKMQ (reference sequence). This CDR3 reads CASSLAAGGLHEQFF. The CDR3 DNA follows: TGTGCCAGCAGCCTCGCCGCGGGAGGGTTACATGAGCAGTTCTTC.

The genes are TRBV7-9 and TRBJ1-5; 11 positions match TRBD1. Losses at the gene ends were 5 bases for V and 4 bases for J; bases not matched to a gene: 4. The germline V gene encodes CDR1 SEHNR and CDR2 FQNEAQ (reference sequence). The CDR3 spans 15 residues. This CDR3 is CASSRGTGGNQPQHF. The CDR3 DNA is TGTGCCAGCAGCCGTGGGACAGGGGGGAATCAGCCCCAGCATTTT.

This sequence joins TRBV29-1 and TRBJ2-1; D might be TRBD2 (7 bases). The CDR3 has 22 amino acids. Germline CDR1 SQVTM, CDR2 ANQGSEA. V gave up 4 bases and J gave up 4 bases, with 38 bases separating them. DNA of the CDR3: TGCAGCGTTGGCGGGTGGGGCGCTCTGTGGGGGGCAGGCGGGAGTCCTTACAATGAGCAGTTCTTC. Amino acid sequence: CSVGGWGALWGAGGSPYNEQFF.

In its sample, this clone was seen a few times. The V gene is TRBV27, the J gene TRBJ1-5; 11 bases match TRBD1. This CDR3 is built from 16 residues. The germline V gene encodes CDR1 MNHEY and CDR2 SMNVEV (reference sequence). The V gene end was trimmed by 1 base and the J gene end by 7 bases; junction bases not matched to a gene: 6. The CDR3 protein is CASSLFGQGANQPQHF. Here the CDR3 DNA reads TGTGCCAGCAGTTTATTCGGACAGGGGGCGAACCAGCCCCAGCATTTT.

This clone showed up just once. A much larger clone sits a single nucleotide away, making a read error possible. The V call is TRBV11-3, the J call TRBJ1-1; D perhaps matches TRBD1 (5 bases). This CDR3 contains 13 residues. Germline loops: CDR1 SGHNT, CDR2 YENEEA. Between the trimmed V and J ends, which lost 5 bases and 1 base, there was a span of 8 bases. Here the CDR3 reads CASSPQGNTEAFF. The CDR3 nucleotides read TGTGCCAGCAGCCCTCAGGGGAACACTGAAGCTTTCTTT.

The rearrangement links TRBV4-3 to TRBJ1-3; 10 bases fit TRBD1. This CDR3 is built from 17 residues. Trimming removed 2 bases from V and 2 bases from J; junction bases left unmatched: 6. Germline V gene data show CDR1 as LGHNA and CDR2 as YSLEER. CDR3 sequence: CASSQREGTGAGNTIYF. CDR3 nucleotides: TGCGCCAGCAGCCAAAGGGAGGGGACAGGGGCTGGAAACACCATATATTTT.